Below are 27 T cell receptor beta chains sequenced from a single sample in a study of blood T cell repertoires in COVID-19. The table came from immunoSEQ multiplex PCR; TCRdb's copy has only in-frame clones and leaves some out. The sample holds around 260,000 clones, about 80% seen once. The material sequenced was peripheral blood. These receptors were collected from a woman aged 50 to 65 who had recovered from COVID-19.

The rearrangement uses TRBV12-3 or TRBV12-4 and TRBJ1-1; D possibly corresponds to TRBD1 (6 bases). With 7 bases removed from V and 7 bases from J, the gap between germline ends came to 7 bases. There are 10 residues in the CDR3. CDR3 nucleotide sequence: TGTGCCAGCAAAGGGGGTGAAGCTTTCTTT. Translation: CASKGGEAFF.

The rearrangement links TRBV9 to TRBJ1-1; tentative D call: TRBD1 (5 bases). V lost 3 bases to trimming and J lost 7 bases, with 13 bases between them. Germline assignment: CDR1 SGDLS and CDR2 YYNGEE. The CDR3 spans 13 residues. The CDR3 here is CASSENTDSEAFF. CDR3 nucleotide sequence: TGTGCCAGCAGCGAAAACACCGACAGTGAAGCTTTCTTT.

This clone was found a few times. The chain uses TRBV28 and TRBJ2-1, with D possibly being TRBD2 (6 bases). V was cut by 1 base and J by 11 bases, with 18 bases left in between. CDR1 is MDHEN and CDR2 is SYDVKM in the germline V gene. This CDR3 region has 15 residues. CDR3 sequence: CASSLYEFGSEKQFF. CDR3 DNA sequence: TGTGCCAGCAGTTTATATGAGTTCGGGAGCGAAAAGCAGTTCTTC.

This chain connects TRBV6-2 or TRBV6-3 to TRBJ1-2; D is undetermined. This CDR3 has 14 amino acids. The germline V and J ends were trimmed by 4 bases and 6 bases, with 15 bases remaining between them. Germline lookup yields CDR1 MNHEY and CDR2 SVGEGT. The CDR3 reads CASSSQVQIHGYTF. As DNA, the CDR3 is TGTGCCAGCAGTTCCCAGGTGCAAATCCATGGCTACACCTTC.

This clone showed up just once. This chain uses TRBV20-1 with TRBJ1-2; D remains unclear. Looked up from germline, CDR1 is DFQATT and CDR2 is SNEGSKA (reference sequence). With 3 bases removed from V and 6 bases from J, the gap between germline ends came to 14 bases. The CDR3 contains 13 residues. CDR3 DNA sequence: TGCAGTGCTAGTCCCCAAGCCGGGGATGGCTACACCTTC. This codes for CSASPQAGDGYTF.

The chain couples TRBV19 to TRBJ2-4; TRBD2 agrees at 7 bases. CDR1 and CDR2 from the germline V gene are LNHDA and SQIVND (reference sequence). V trimming: 6 bases; J trimming: 3 bases; junction bases outside the gene matches: 8. The CDR3 has 15 residues. The DNA of the CDR3 is TGTGCCAGTAGAGTGGCGGGGAGGGACAAAAACATTCAGTACTTC. Translated: CASRVAGRDKNIQYF.

V and J are TRBV5-5 and TRBJ1-2; 7 bases agree with TRBD1. Germline-derived CDR1 and CDR2 are SGHKS and YYEKEE (reference sequence). The V and J ends lost 2 bases and 6 bases, in that order; junction bases with no gene match: 7. This CDR3 region has 14 residues. The CDR3 bases are TGTGCCAGCAGCTTAACAGGGGTGAGGGATGGCTACACCTTC. Translating gives CASSLTGVRDGYTF.

The chain links TRBV28 to TRBJ2-5, with 10 nucleotides matching TRBD1. Germline lookup yields CDR1 MDHEN and CDR2 SYDVKM. V lost 5 bases, J lost 4 bases, and 4 bases stayed unmatched. The CDR3 extends over 14 amino acids. The CDR3 reads CASSHRDRGETQYF. The CDR3 region has the DNA TGTGCCAGCAGTCACCGGGACAGGGGAGAGACCCAGTACTTC. Variable domain in full (rest from reference TRBV28 and TRBJ2-5): DVKVTQSSRYLVKRTGEKVFLECVQDMDHENMFWYRQDPGLGLRLIYFSYDVKMKEKGDIPEGYSVSREKKERFSLILESASTNQTSMYLCASSHRDRGETQYFGPGTRLLVL.

The chain carries TRBV6-5 and TRBJ2-7; the match to TRBD1 covers 7 bases. The junction had 3 bases not matched to a gene; V was cut back by 4 bases and J by 6 bases. The CDR3 is 12 amino acids. Germline CDR1 and CDR2: MNHEY and SVGAGI. Here the CDR3 reads CASSSPGGEQYF. As DNA, the CDR3 is TGTGCCAGCAGTTCGCCAGGGGGCGAGCAGTACTTC.

This chain joins TRBV5-6 and TRBJ1-2; TRBD1 agrees at 8 bases. Trimming cost V 3 bases and J 4 bases; bases outside gene matches: 5. Germline loops: CDR1 SGHDT, CDR2 YYEEEE. CDR3 length: 14 amino acids. The CDR3 sequence is CASSSADRAYGYTF. For the CDR3, the DNA is TGTGCCAGCAGCTCGGCGGACAGGGCCTATGGCTACACCTTC. Complete variable domain (other parts from reference TRBV5-6 and TRBJ1-2): DAGVTQSPTHLIKTRGQQVTLRCSPKSGHDTVSWYQQALGQGPQFIFQYYEEEERQRGNFPDRFSGHQFPNYSSELNVNALLLGDSALYLCASSSADRAYGYTFGSGTRLTVV.

This clone was found a few times. V gene TRBV20-1 combines with J gene TRBJ2-7; D not certain. This CDR3 comprises 13 residues. V lost 3 bases and J 3 bases, leaving 12 bases between the germline ends. The germline gives CDR1 DFQATT, CDR2 SNEGSKA (reference sequence). The CDR3 nucleotides read TGCAGTGCTAGTCGGTCGGGTCTCTACGAGCAGTACTTC. Its translation is CSASRSGLYEQYF.

This clone has more than one count but fewer than ten. The V gene is TRBV6-5, the J gene TRBJ2-7, with D possibly TRBD2 on 6 matching bases. This CDR3 has 15 amino acids. Trimming pared 2 bases from V and 3 bases from J, leaving 14 bases between. CDR1 is MNHEY, CDR2 SVGAGI, per germline. This chain's CDR3 is CASSYRDFPNYEQYF. The CDR3 coding sequence is TGTGCCAGCAGTTACCGGGACTTTCCCAACTACGAGCAGTACTTC.

V is TRBV7-8 and J is TRBJ1-1; 7 bases fit TRBD1. Germline V gives CDR1 SGHVS, CDR2 FQNEAQ. V dropped 4 bases and J dropped 1; count of bases not matched to a gene: 6. The CDR3 covers 15 residues. The CDR3 sequence is CASSSQGTANTEAFF. The DNA for the CDR3 is TGTGCCAGCAGCTCACAGGGGACAGCGAACACTGAAGCTTTCTTT. The full variable domain, rest sourced from reference TRBV7-8 and TRBJ1-1, is GAGVSQSPRYKVAKRGQDVALRCDPISGHVSLFWYQQALGQGPEFLTYFQNEAQLDKSGLPSDRFFAERPEGSVSTLKIQRTQQEDSAVYLCASSSQGTANTEAFFGQGTRLTVV.

The rearrangement joins TRBV7-2 to TRBJ1-4, with a weak D call TRBD1 (5 bases). Germline V lookup: CDR1 SGHTA, CDR2 FQGNSA. Deletions cut 3 bases from V and 7 bases from J, with 21 bases between. The CDR3 spans 17 residues. CDR3 sequence (DNA): TGTGCCAGCAGCTTCGAACCCCCGGGGGGGATGGGTGAAAAACTGTTTTTT. Protein sequence: CASSFEPPGGMGEKLFF. The complete variable domain, with remaining parts taken from reference TRBV7-2 and TRBJ1-4, reads GAGVSQSPSNKVTEKGKDVELRCDPISGHTALYWYRQSLGQGLEFLIYFQGNSAPDKSGLPSDRFSAERTGGSVSTLTIQRTQQEDSAVYLCASSFEPPGGMGEKLFFGSGTQLSVL.

This clone was recorded many times. The chain employs TRBV28 and TRBJ2-7, with 7 nucleotides matching TRBD1. The CDR3 loop spans 12 amino acids. Germline V CDR1 and CDR2: MDHEN, SYDVKM. J was trimmed by 6 bases and V by 6 bases; bases with no gene match: 5. The CDR3 region has the DNA TGTGCCAGCAGGCAGACAGGGACCGAGCAGTACTTC. It is translated as CASRQTGTEQYF.

The sample holds one count of this clone. V gene TRBV28 combines with J gene TRBJ2-7, with 7 bases identical to TRBD1. This CDR3 has 12 amino acids. Trimming removed 5 bases from V and 6 bases from J; junction bases left unmatched: 4. Per the germline V gene, CDR1 is MDHEN and CDR2 is SYDVKM. CDR3 amino acids: CASSLTGVEQYF. CDR3 nucleotides: TGTGCCAGCAGTCTAACAGGGGTCGAGCAGTACTTC.

The rearrangement uses TRBV9 and TRBJ2-7, with a possible D match to TRBD1 (6 bases). This CDR3 has 14 residues. The germline gives CDR1 SGDLS, CDR2 YYNGEE. Trimming stripped 4 bases from V and 2 bases from J, with 13 bases between. The CDR3 is CASSPRQATYEQYF. Written as DNA, the CDR3 is TGTGCCAGCAGCCCCCGACAGGCAACCTACGAGCAGTACTTC.

Points on this clone: A junction end diverges from the germline sequence, so it may reflect a read error. V gene TRBV2 combines with J gene TRBJ2-3; the match to TRBD1 covers 7 bases. CDR1 is SNHLY, CDR2 FYNNEI, per germline. There are 14 residues in the CDR3. In DNA, the CDR3 is TGTGCCAGCACTGAACAGGGGCAAACAGATACGCAGTATTTT. Translated: CASTEQGQTDTQYF.

The rearrangement links TRBV6-4 to TRBJ2-7; 11 positions agree with TRBD1. The CDR3 totals 20 residues. The J segment lost 2 bases and the V segment lost 2 bases, leaving 17 bases of the junction unmatched. The germline CDR1 and CDR2 sequences are MRHNA and SNTAGT. The CDR3 sequence: CASSDPYFIDGQGATYEQYF. The CDR3 coding sequence is TGTGCCAGCAGTGACCCTTATTTCATAGACGGACAGGGGGCCACCTACGAGCAGTACTTC.

The rearrangement uses TRBV9 and TRBJ2-7; D not resolved. Trimming took 2 bases from V and 3 from J, leaving 12 bases between them. Germline CDR1 is SGDLS and CDR2 is YYNGEE. This CDR3 has 14 residues. CDR3 sequence: CASSVASQIYEQYF. The CDR3 DNA is TGTGCCAGCAGCGTCGCTTCACAGATCTACGAGCAGTACTTC.

This clone was seen just once. V is TRBV4-3 and J is TRBJ1-4; D is uncertain. The V end was cut by 3 bases, the J end by 5 bases, with 13 bases between. The germline CDR1 and CDR2 sequences are LGHNA and YSLEER. The CDR3 spans 15 residues. CDR3 sequence (DNA): TGCGCCAGCAGCCAGCGGAGCTGGTCAAATGAAAAACTGTTTTTT. Protein sequence: CASSQRSWSNEKLFF.

A word on this clone: Within the sample, other DNA sequences also encode this same CDR3. V usage is TRBV2 and J usage is TRBJ2-3; tentative D call: TRBD2 (7 bases). The CDR3 extends over 15 amino acids. Germline CDR1 and CDR2: SNHLY and FYNNEI. V was shortened by 1 base and J by 1 base, with 9 bases between the two germline ends. CDR3 nucleotide sequence: TGTGCCAGCAGTGAAGAGGGGGGGGGCACAGATACGCAGTATTTT. This sequence encodes CASSEEGGGTDTQYF.

With regard to this clone: The missing conserved phenylalanine or tryptophan at the end of this CDR3 makes a read error likely. The DNA is omitted, as the CDR3 cannot be located on it reliably, and the CDR3 follows TCRdb's listing. The rearrangement links TRBV28 to TRBJ2-7; TRBD1, the D gene given by the table, was not confirmed from the DNA. The CDR3 has 11 amino acids, counting both end residues. Germline V gives CDR1 MDHEN, CDR2 SYDVKM. The CDR3 region is CASSSSTGLFL.

This sequence joins TRBV15 and TRBJ1-1, with D possibly matching TRBD1 (6 bases). V lost 4 bases to trimming and J lost 6 bases, with 15 bases between them. The CDR3 is made up of 14 amino acids. The germline CDR1 and CDR2 sequences are LNHNV and YYDKDF (reference sequence). The CDR3 bases are TGTGCCACCAGCAAATACAGGGAAGGGGCTGAAGCTTTCTTT. Translated, it gives CATSKYREGAEAFF.

The chain combines TRBV18 with TRBJ1-6; the D gene is possibly TRBD1 (6 bases). V was shortened by 0 bases and J by 7 bases, with 10 bases between the two germline ends. Germline V gene sequence: CDR1 KGHSH, CDR2 LQKENI. CDR3 length: 15 residues. The CDR3 protein is CASSPPGQINSPLHF. In nucleotides, the CDR3 is TGTGCCAGCTCACCACCGGGACAAATAAATTCACCCCTCCACTTT.

The chain joins TRBV5-6 to TRBJ2-7; 10 positions agree with TRBD1. This CDR3 is 14 amino acids long. Losses at the gene ends were 4 bases for V and 6 bases for J; bases not matched to a gene: 7. Germline CDR1 SGHDT, CDR2 YYEEEE. The DNA for the CDR3 is TGTGCCAGCAGCGGACCGGGACAGGGGCGCGAGCAGTACTTC. It is translated as CASSGPGQGREQYF.

The chain combines TRBV19 with TRBJ2-3; perhaps D is TRBD1 or TRBD2 (6 bases each). The CDR3 extends over 18 amino acids. Germline-derived CDR1 and CDR2 are LNHDA and SQIVND (reference sequence). Trimming pared 5 bases from V and 1 base from J, leaving 22 bases between. Written as DNA, the CDR3 is TGTGCCAGTAGTGTAGGGGGAGGAGGACGAGGCCGCACAGATACGCAGTATTTT. Translating it yields CASSVGGGGRGRTDTQYF.